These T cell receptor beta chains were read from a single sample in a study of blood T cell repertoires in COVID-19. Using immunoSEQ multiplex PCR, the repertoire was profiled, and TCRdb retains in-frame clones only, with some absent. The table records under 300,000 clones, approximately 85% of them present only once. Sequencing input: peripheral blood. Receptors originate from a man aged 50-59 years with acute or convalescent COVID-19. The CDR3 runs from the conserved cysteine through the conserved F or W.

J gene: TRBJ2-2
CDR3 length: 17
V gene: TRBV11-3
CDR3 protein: CASSLSSALAAIGELFF

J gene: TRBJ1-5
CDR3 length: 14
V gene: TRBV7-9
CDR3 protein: CASSDIASNQPQHF

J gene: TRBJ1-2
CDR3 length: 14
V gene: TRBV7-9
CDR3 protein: CASSLQGKLFGYTF

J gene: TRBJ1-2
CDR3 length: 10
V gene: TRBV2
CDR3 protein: CASNGEGYTF

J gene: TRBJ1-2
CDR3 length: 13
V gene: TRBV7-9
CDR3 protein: CASSLGTGYGYTF

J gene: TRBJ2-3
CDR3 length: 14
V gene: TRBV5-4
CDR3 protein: CASSQQGTTDTQYF

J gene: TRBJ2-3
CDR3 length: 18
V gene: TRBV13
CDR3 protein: CASSPSGGEAWELDTQYF

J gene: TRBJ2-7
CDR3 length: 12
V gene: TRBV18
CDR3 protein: CASSRDSYEQYF

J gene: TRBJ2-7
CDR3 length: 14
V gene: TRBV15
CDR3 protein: CATSPPAGTYEQYF

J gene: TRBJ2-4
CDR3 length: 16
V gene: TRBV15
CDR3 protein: CATSRTGTGDKNIQYF

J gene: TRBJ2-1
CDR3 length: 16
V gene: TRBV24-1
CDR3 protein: CATSDPTGGSYNEQFF

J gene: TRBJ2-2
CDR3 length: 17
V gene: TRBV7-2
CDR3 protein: CASSPRPGRGNTGELFF

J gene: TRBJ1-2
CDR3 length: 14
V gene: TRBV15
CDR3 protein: CATSRDGGESSYTF

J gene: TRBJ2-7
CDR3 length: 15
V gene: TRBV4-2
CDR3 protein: CASSQVTTLPYEQYF

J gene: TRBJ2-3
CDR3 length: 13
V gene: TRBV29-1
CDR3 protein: CSAWDRPTDTQYF

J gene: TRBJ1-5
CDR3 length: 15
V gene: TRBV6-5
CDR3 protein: CASSLTGWSNQPQHF

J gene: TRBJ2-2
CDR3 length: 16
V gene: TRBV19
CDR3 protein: CASSRLAGDPTGELFF

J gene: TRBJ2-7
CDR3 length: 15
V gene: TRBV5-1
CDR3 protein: CASSLLPGETHEQYF

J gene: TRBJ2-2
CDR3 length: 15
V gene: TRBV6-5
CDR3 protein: CASSYSSSNTGELFF

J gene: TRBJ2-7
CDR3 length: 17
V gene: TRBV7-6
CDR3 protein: CASSSQLLNGETYEQYF

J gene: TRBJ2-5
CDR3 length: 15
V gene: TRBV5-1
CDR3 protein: CASSIFGGSEETQYF

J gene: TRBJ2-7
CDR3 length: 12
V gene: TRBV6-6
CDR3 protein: CAIQGSAYEQYF

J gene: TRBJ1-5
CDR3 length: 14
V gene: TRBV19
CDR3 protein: CASSHRRLNQPQHF

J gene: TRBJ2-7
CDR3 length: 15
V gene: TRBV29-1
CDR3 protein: CSVEGGSGYSYEQYF

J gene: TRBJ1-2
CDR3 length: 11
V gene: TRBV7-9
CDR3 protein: CAGGANYGYTF

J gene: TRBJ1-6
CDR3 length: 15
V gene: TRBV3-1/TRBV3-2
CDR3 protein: CASSPRTGRISPLHF

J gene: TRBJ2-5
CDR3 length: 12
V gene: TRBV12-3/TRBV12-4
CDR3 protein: CASSPGVGTQYF

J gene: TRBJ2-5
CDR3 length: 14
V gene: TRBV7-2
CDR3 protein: CASSRTSGSETQYF

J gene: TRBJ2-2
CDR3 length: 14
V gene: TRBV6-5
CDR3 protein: CASTGLAGVGELFF

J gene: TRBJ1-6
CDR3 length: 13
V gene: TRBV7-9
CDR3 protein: CATSGRDRAPLHF

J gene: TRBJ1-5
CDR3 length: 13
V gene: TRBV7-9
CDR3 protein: CASPDSKNQPQHF

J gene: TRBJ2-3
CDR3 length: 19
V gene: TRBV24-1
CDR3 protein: CATSAHRLRKSGSPDTQYF

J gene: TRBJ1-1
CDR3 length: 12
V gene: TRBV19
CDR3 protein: CASSHRDTEAFF

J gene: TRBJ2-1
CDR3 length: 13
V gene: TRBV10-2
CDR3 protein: CASSGLAGAREFF

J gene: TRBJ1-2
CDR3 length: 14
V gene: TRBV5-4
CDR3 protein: CASSFDRANYGYTF

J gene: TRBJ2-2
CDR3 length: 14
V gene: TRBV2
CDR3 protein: CASIPGMNTGELFF

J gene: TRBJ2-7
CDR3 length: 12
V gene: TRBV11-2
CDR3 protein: CASSRLPYEQYF

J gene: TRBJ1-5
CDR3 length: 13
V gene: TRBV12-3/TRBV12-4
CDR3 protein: CASSLRGYQPQHF

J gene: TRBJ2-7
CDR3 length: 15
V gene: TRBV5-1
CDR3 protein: CASSGYSGGFNEQYF

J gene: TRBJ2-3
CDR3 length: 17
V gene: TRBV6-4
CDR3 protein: CASSDRGLAGGPDTQYF

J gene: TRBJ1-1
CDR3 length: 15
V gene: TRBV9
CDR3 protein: CASSPSWGLNTEAFF

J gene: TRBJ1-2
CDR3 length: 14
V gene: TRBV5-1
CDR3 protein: CASTPWAFNYGYTF

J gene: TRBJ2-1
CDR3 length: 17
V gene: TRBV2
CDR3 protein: CASSQRGPSGRYNEQFF

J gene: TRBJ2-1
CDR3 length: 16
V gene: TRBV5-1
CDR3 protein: CASSLRAGGGGNEQFF

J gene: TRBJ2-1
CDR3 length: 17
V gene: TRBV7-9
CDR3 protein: CASSPLRTSGSPNEQFF

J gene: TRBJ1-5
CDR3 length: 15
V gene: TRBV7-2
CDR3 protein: CASSAGQGARQPQHF

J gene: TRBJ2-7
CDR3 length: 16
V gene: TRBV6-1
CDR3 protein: CASSDFGTGGGYEQYF

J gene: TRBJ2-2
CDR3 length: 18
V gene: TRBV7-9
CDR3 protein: CASSLTRTSGRNTGELFF

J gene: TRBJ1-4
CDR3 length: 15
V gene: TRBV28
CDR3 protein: CASSPRERPNEKLFF

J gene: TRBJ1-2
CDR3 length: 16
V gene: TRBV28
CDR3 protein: CASSSTGGQANYGYTF

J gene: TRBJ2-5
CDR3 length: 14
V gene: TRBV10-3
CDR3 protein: CAISEGLAGETQYF

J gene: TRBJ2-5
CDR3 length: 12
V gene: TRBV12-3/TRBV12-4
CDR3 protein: CASSLLQETQYF